The 31 T cell receptor beta chains in this list originate from one sample, sequenced in a study of cytomegalovirus exposure and HLA in healthy donors. The PCR contained 60 Vbeta and 13 Jbeta primers. Here immunoSEQ multiplex PCR was the method, and the copy in TCRdb shows in-frame clones only, minus some. In the table there are about 43,000 clones, under 60% of which are singletons. The sample was PBMCs. The receptors here all came from a man aged 55-75 years in good health and CMV-seronegative.

The CDR3 DNA reads TGTGCCAGCAGCCAAGCCTCAGGGACAGGGTTGGGCAGAACGCAGTATTTT. This translates into CASSQASGTGLGRTQYF. J is TRBJ2-3 and V is TRBV4-2; 9 bases match TRBD1. Germline values: CDR1 LGHNA, CDR2 YNFKEQ. After removal of 1 base from V and 9 bases from J, the junction contained 14 bases not matched to a gene. The CDR3 is made up of 17 amino acids.

This clone came up a few times. The chain couples TRBV6-5 to TRBJ2-3; perhaps TRBD1 as D (6 bases). Germline loops: CDR1 MNHEY, CDR2 SVGAGI. V lost 9 bases and J 1 base, leaving 14 bases between the germline ends. This CDR3 contains 14 residues. Written as DNA, the CDR3 is TGTGCCAGTACCCGGACAGTCGGCACAGATACGCAGTATTTT. Residues: CASTRTVGTDTQYF.

This clone was seen a few times. V is TRBV4-1 and J is TRBJ2-2, with 9 bases lining up with TRBD1. The V segment lost 3 bases and the J segment 7 bases; nucleotides outside the gene matches: 6. The CDR3 contains 15 residues. Per germline, CDR1 MGHRA and CDR2 YSYEKL. The CDR3 nucleotides read TGCGCCAGCAGCCAGGCTTCGACAGGGGGCGGGGAGCTGTTTTTT. Translating gives CASSQASTGGGELFF.

The chain recombines TRBV5-8 with TRBJ2-2, with D possibly TRBD1 on 6 matching bases. This CDR3 region has 15 residues. CDR1 is SGHTS, CDR2 YDEGEE, per germline. The V gene lost 4 bases and the J gene lost 6 bases, with 16 bases spanning the gap. The DNA of the CDR3 is TGTGCCAGCAGCGCCAGGGGAATACAGGCCGGGGAGCTGTTTTTT. It is translated as CASSARGIQAGELFF.

The J gene is TRBJ2-1, the V gene TRBV7-8; 9 bases are a match to TRBD2. CDR1 SGHVS and CDR2 FQNEAQ come from the germline V gene. V shed 1 base, J shed 5 bases, and the junction held 3 bases outside the gene matches. This CDR3 comprises 15 residues. DNA of the CDR3: TGTGCCAGCAGCTTAGTCCTAGCGGGGAACAATGAGCAGTTCTTC. It specifies CASSLVLAGNNEQFF. Variable domain in full (rest from reference TRBV7-8 and TRBJ2-1): GAGVSQSPRYKVAKRGQDVALRCDPISGHVSLFWYQQALGQGPEFLTYFQNEAQLDKSGLPSDRFFAERPEGSVSTLKIQRTQQEDSAVYLCASSLVLAGNNEQFFGPGTRLTVL.

This rearrangement joins TRBV6-6 to TRBJ1-1; weak D call: TRBD1 (6 bases). This CDR3 has 15 amino acids. V lost 5 bases and J 5 bases, leaving 18 bases between the germline ends. Germline CDR1 reads MNHNY; CDR2 reads SVGAGI (reference sequence). CDR3 sequence reads: CASSVQGFKGTEAFF. The CDR3 region has the DNA TGTGCCAGCAGTGTACAGGGTTTCAAAGGGACTGAAGCTTTCTTT.

CDR3 bases: TGCGCCAGCAAGGCCCAACAGGGCTCCTACGAGCAGTACTTC. Translation: CASKAQQGSYEQYF. The genes are TRBV10-2 and TRBJ2-7, with D perhaps matching TRBD1 (6 bases). This CDR3 has 14 amino acids. The V end was cut by 7 bases, the J end by 0 bases, with 13 bases between. Looked up from germline, CDR1 is WSHSY and CDR2 is SAAADI.

V is TRBV2 and J is TRBJ1-1; D not certain. CDR3 size: 13 residues. Trimming removed 8 bases from V and 1 base from J, with 11 bases in between. Per the germline V gene, CDR1 is SNHLY and CDR2 is FYNNEI. CDR3 coding DNA: TGTGCCAGCCTGTTGGCCACGAACACTGAAGCTTTCTTT. Its protein is CASLLATNTEAFF.

This clone was recorded only once. The chain combines TRBV29-1 with TRBJ1-2; tentative D call: TRBD1 (5 bases). CDR1 is SQVTM, CDR2 ANQGSEA, per germline. The germline V and J ends were trimmed by 3 bases and 6 bases, with 11 bases remaining between them. This CDR3 has 12 residues. In DNA, the CDR3 is TGCAGCGTTGATATGGGGGGACATGGCTACACCTTC. This encodes CSVDMGGHGYTF.

This clone was seen a single time. The V call is TRBV9, the J call TRBJ2-7; D may be TRBD1 (6 bases). The CDR3 spans 15 residues. Germline CDR1 SGDLS, CDR2 YYNGEE. Between the trimmed V and J ends, which lost 4 bases and 6 bases, there was a span of 20 bases. DNA for the CDR3: TGTGCCAGCAGCCCTATGGGGGCGACCCCTCGCGAGCAGTACTTC. Its translation: CASSPMGATPREQYF.

This clone has a single count. V gene TRBV11-2 combines with J gene TRBJ1-4; D remains ambiguous. This CDR3 has 15 residues. Per germline, CDR1 SGHAT and CDR2 FQNNGV. Trimming removed 3 bases from V and 0 bases from J, with 8 bases in between. In DNA, the CDR3 is TGTGCCAGCAGCTTTGAACTCGCAACTAATGAAAAACTGTTTTTT. It translates to CASSFELATNEKLFF. The variable domain in full, completed from reference TRBV11-2 and TRBJ1-4, reads EAGVAQSPRYKIIEKRQSVAFWCNPISGHATLYWYQQILGQGPKLLIQFQNNGVVDDSQLPKDRFSAERLKGVDSTLKIQPAKLEDSAVYLCASSFELATNEKLFFGSGTQLSVL.

Turning to this clone: An end of the junction differs from the germline gene, which may be a read error. The chain couples TRBV27 to TRBJ1-4; D unresolved. CDR1 and CDR2 (germline): MNHEY, SMNVEV (reference sequence). This CDR3 region has 12 residues. The CDR3 protein is CASTPEKRKTVF. CDR3 DNA sequence: TGTGCCAGCACCCCCGAGAAGCGTAAAACTGTTTTT.

This chain links TRBV5-4 with TRBJ1-3; D unclear. Trimming took 0 bases from V and 0 from J, leaving 10 bases between them. The CDR3 loop spans 16 amino acids. CDR1 is SGHNT and CDR2 is YYREEE in the germline V gene (reference sequence). As DNA, the CDR3 is TGTGCCAGCAGCTTGGAGAGTCCGGTCTCTGGAAACACCATATATTTT. Protein: CASSLESPVSGNTIYF.

This clone was seen more than once but under ten times. The CDR3 DNA follows: TGTGCCAGCAGCTCCGCGACTAGCGGGAACCAAGAGACCCAGTACTTC. Encoded protein: CASSSATSGNQETQYF. The rearrangement joins TRBV5-4 to TRBJ2-5, with 11 bases matching TRBD2. J was trimmed by 0 bases and V by 3 bases; bases with no gene match: 4. The V gene's germline CDR1 is SGHNT and CDR2 YYREEE (reference sequence). The CDR3 has 16 residues.

This clone was seen more than once but under ten times. The rearrangement joins TRBV6-1 to TRBJ1-1; 8 bases match TRBD1. The CDR3 covers 16 residues. Per germline, CDR1 MNHNS and CDR2 SASEGT. V shed 1 base and J 1 base; nucleotides not matched to a gene: 5. The DNA of the CDR3 is TGTGCCAGCAGTGAAGAAACAGGGGGGGGGAACACTGAAGCTTTCTTT. Translating it yields CASSEETGGGNTEAFF.

This clone came up a few times. CDR3: CASSLMLAGYEQYF. The CDR3 DNA is TGTGCCAGCAGCTTAATGCTAGCGGGGTACGAGCAGTACTTC. The V and J genes are TRBV7-2 and TRBJ2-7, with TRBD2 matching 9 bases. This CDR3 is 14 amino acids long. Germline V gene sequence: CDR1 SGHTA, CDR2 FQGNSA. Trimming removed 2 bases from V and 4 bases from J; junction bases left unmatched: 3.

A few counts support this clone. The chain couples TRBV14 to TRBJ2-7; 14 bases fit TRBD2. Germline lookup yields CDR1 SGHDN and CDR2 FVKESK. This CDR3 spans 16 amino acids. Losses at the gene ends were 0 bases for V and 7 bases for J; bases not matched to a gene: 5. CDR3 sequence reads: CASSQERTSGRLEQYF. The DNA of the CDR3 is TGTGCCAGCAGCCAAGAAAGGACTAGCGGGAGGCTTGAGCAGTACTTC.

Note on this clone: An end of the junction differs from the germline gene, which may be a read error. This chain links TRBV6-1 with TRBJ1-5; TRBD1 might be the D (5 bases). Germline lookup yields CDR1 MNHNS and CDR2 SASEGT. The CDR3 runs to 15 residues. The CDR3 DNA reads as TGTGCCAGCAGCGAAGCCGTGGGGCTACGGCAGCCCCAGCATTTT. The encoded protein is CASSEAVGLRQPQHF.

The rearrangement links TRBV27 to TRBJ1-2, with D possibly matching TRBD1 (5 bases). Germline-derived CDR1 and CDR2 are MNHEY and SMNVEV (reference sequence). The length of the CDR3 is 12 residues. Trimming pared 6 bases from V and 8 bases from J, leaving 13 bases between. This chain's CDR3 is CASSRGGWGYTF. CDR3 DNA sequence: TGTGCCAGCAGCCGCGGGGGTTGGGGCTACACCTTC.

The chain combines TRBV6-1 with TRBJ1-1, with D possibly matching TRBD1 (5 bases). Germline values: CDR1 MNHNS, CDR2 SASEGT. The CDR3 extends over 14 amino acids. V lost 4 bases, J lost 0 bases, and 9 bases lay in between. CDR3 DNA sequence: TGTGCCAGCAGTGCGACAGTTATGAACACTGAAGCTTTCTTT. It translates to CASSATVMNTEAFF.

The chain employs TRBV27 and TRBJ2-7; D ambiguous. The V end was cut by 4 bases, the J end by 6 bases, with 13 bases between. Germline V lookup: CDR1 MNHEY, CDR2 SMNVEV (reference sequence). The CDR3 has 13 residues. CDR3 in amino acids: CASSYAHASEQYF. The CDR3 coding sequence is TGTGCCAGCAGTTACGCCCATGCGTCCGAGCAGTACTTC.

The rearrangement uses TRBV28 and TRBJ2-7; 8 positions agree with TRBD1. Germline values: CDR1 MDHEN, CDR2 SYDVKM. The V segment lost 6 bases and the J segment 3 bases; nucleotides outside the gene matches: 4. The CDR3 is 13 residues long. CDR3 residues: CASRGTGLYEQYF. The DNA for the CDR3 is TGTGCCAGCAGAGGGACAGGACTCTACGAGCAGTACTTC. Combining the CDR3 with reference TRBV28 and TRBJ2-7 gives the whole variable domain DVKVTQSSRYLVKRTGEKVFLECVQDMDHENMFWYRQDPGLGLRLIYFSYDVKMKEKGDIPEGYSVSREKKERFSLILESASTNQTSMYLCASRGTGLYEQYFGPGTRLTVT.

This clone was observed a single time. The V and J genes are TRBV4-1 and TRBJ1-1; the match to TRBD1 covers 11 bases. CDR1 MGHRA and CDR2 YSYEKL come from the germline V gene. V dropped 1 base and J dropped 4; count of bases not matched to a gene: 2. The length of the CDR3 is 15 residues. The CDR3 nucleotides are TGCGCCAGCAGCCAAGGGGGACAGGGGGGCACTGAAGCTTTCTTT. The encoded protein is CASSQGGQGGTEAFF.

This clone was observed a handful of times. J is TRBJ1-1 and V is TRBV2, with no clear D. Germline CDR1 reads SNHLY; CDR2 reads FYNNEI. With 3 bases removed from V and 4 bases from J, the gap between germline ends came to 12 bases. CDR3 length: 14 amino acids. The CDR3 loop is CASSERRSATEAFF. DNA for the CDR3: TGTGCCAGCAGTGAGAGGCGGTCGGCCACTGAAGCTTTCTTT.

The chain joins TRBV7-9 to TRBJ2-7, with D maybe TRBD2 (6 bases). V lost 3 bases and J lost 5, with 20 bases in between. CDR3 size: 16 residues. The germline V gene encodes CDR1 SEHNR and CDR2 FQNEAQ (reference sequence). DNA of the CDR3: TGTGCCAGCAGCTTTGAGGGTTTGGGTAGCGGCAACGAGCAGTACTTC. As protein: CASSFEGLGSGNEQYF.

The chain is built from TRBV12-5 and TRBJ2-1; 10 bases agree with TRBD1. The CDR3 spans 14 residues. The germline CDR1 and CDR2 sequences are LGHNT and FRNRAP. Trimming removed 9 bases from V and 4 bases from J; junction bases left unmatched: 6. CDR3 residues: CASVPGQGYNEQFF. In DNA, the CDR3 is TGTGCTAGCGTTCCGGGACAGGGGTACAATGAGCAGTTCTTC.

This clone came up a few times. The chain recombines TRBV7-2 with TRBJ2-7; 8 positions match TRBD1. Germline CDR1 reads SGHTA; CDR2 reads FQGNSA. The CDR3 loop spans 16 amino acids. V dropped 1 base and J dropped 4; count of bases not matched to a gene: 9. The CDR3 is CASSLGLGQGAYEQYF. The CDR3 DNA reads as TGTGCCAGCAGCTTAGGATTGGGGCAGGGGGCGTACGAGCAGTACTTC.

This clone was counted only a few times. The chain is built from TRBV7-2 and TRBJ2-5, with D perhaps matching TRBD2 (6 bases). The J call could be wrong; TRBJ2-7 is a better fit for the DNA end. The CDR3 sequence is 17 residues long. Germline V lookup: CDR1 SGHTA, CDR2 FQGNSA. The CDR3 reads CASSLLGGGTRTYEQYF. CDR3 nucleotide sequence: TGTGCCAGCAGCCTCCTGGGTGGAGGGACCCGTACCTACGAGCAGTACTTC.

The chain links TRBV10-3 to TRBJ1-1; no definite D call. The V and J ends lost 3 bases and 1 base respectively, with 9 bases between them. Germline lookup yields CDR1 ENHRY and CDR2 SYGVKD. This CDR3 region has 14 residues. The CDR3 here is CAISDPTRNTEAFF. CDR3 bases: TGTGCCATCAGTGACCCAACACGGAACACTGAAGCTTTCTTT.

This clone appeared a few times. The chain joins TRBV25-1 to TRBJ2-6, with D perhaps matching TRBD1 (7 bases). The CDR3 has 15 amino acids. V dropped 9 bases and J dropped 4 bases, with 16 bases sitting between them. Per the germline V gene, CDR1 is MGHDK and CDR2 is SYGVNS. The CDR3: CARQTGRSGANVLTF. CDR3 nucleotide sequence: TGTGCCAGGCAGACAGGGAGGTCCGGGGCCAACGTCCTGACTTTC.

This chain connects TRBV6-6 to TRBJ2-2, with 11 bases fitting TRBD1. V shed 5 bases, J shed 6 bases, and the junction held 8 bases outside the gene matches. CDR1 and CDR2 (germline): MNHNY, SVGAGI (reference sequence). CDR3 length: 16 amino acids. The DNA for the CDR3 is TGTGCCAGCAGTAGGACAGGGGGCAAAATGCCCGGGGAGCTGTTTTTT. This gives the protein CASSRTGGKMPGELFF.